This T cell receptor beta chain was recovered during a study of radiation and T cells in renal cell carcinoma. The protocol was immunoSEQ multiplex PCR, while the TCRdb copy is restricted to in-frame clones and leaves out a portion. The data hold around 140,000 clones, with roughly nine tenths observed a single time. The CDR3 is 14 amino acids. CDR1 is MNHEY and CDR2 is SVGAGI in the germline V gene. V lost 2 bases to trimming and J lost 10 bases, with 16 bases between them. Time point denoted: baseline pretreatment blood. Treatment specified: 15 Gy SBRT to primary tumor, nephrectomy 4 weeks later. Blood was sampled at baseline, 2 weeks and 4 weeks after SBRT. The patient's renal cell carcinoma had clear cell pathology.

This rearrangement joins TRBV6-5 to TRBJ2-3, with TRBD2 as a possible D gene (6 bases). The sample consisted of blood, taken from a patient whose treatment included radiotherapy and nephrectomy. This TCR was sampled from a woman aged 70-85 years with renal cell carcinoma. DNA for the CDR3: TGTGCCAGCAGTTACCTTGCCCCTAGCGTGCCGCAGTATTTT. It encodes CASSYLAPSVPQYF.